The entry that follows covers one T cell receptor (beta chain) sequence. What it recognizes is unknown. This sample is drawn from a study of T cell responses to AZD1222 COVID-19 vaccine. TCRdb keeps only in-frame clones here, not all; method: immunoSEQ multiplex PCR. The table lists 70,000 or so clones, roughly 84% of them singletons. CDR1 and CDR2 (germline): SGHAT, FQNNGV. Trimming cost V 0 bases and J 8 bases, with 22 bases left between them. The CDR3 spans 17 residues. Whole-study results and caveats: Possibly, clonal diversity was underestimated; donors were largely white British and included more females. Compared with day 0, the breadth and depth of the Spike-specific TCR repertoire rose significantly after two doses of AZD1222. After the peak T cell response, and only then, were repertoires sampled.

The J gene is TRBJ1-2, the V gene TRBV11-2, with D tentatively TRBD1 (6 bases). The TCR sequence derives from an adult in good health. The sample here was peripheral blood, taken on day 0 of AZD1222 vaccination. CDR3 sequence reads: CASSLDPRGGLSRGYTF. The CDR3, as DNA: TGTGCCAGCAGCTTAGATCCGAGGGGGGGCCTCTCTAGGGGCTACACCTTC.